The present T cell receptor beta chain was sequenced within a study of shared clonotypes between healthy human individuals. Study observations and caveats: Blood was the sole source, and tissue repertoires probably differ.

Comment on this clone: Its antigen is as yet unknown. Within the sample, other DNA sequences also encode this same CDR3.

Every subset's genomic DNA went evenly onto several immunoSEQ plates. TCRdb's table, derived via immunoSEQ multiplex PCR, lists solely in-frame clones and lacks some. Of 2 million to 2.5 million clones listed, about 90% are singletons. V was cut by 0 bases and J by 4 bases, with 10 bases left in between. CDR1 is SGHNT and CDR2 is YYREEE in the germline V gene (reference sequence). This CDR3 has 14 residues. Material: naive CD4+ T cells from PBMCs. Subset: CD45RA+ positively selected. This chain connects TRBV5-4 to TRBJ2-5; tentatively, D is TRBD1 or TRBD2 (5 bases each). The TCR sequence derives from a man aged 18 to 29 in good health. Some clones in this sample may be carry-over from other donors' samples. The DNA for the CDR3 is TGTGCCAGCAGCTTGGCCAATGGGGGAGAGACCCAGTACTTC. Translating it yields CASSLANGGETQYF.